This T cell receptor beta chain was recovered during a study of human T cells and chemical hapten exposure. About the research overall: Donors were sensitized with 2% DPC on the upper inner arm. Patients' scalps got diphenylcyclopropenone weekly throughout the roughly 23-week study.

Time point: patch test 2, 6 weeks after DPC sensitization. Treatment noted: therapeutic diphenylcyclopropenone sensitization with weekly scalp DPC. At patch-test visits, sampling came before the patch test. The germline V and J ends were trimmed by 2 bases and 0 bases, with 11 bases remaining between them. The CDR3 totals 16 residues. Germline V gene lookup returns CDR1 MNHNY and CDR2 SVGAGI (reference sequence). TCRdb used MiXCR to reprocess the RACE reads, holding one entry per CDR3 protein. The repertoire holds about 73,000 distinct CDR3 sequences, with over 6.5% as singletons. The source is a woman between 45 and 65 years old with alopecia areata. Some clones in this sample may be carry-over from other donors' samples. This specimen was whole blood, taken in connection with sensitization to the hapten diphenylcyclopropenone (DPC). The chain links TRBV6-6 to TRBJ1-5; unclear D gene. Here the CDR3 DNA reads TGTGCCAGCAGTTACGTCCCGTCCAATAGCAATCAGCCCCAGCATTTT. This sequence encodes CASSYVPSNSNQPQHF.